Below, one TCR beta chain is given with its context. TCRdb analysed the 5' RACE reads with MiXCR anew, one entry per CDR3 protein. The data contain 70,000 or so distinct CDR3 sequences, about 16% of them seen just once; the ten biggest clones take up under 6%. This CDR3 contains 17 residues. Germline CDR1 SNHLY, CDR2 FYNNEI. V was pared by 5 bases and J by 5 bases, with 24 bases between. This entry is derived from a study of HIV-infected patients and healthy controls. V is TRBV2 and J is TRBJ2-5; possible D gene TRBD1, 5 bases. Sequences were obtained from CD4+ T cells from blood. This receptor was identified in a human donor in good health. This chain's CDR3 is CASSPSTPGRVTETQYF. The CDR3 DNA reads TGTGCCAGCAGTCCATCTACTCCGGGCAGGGTAACGGAGACCCAGTACTTC.